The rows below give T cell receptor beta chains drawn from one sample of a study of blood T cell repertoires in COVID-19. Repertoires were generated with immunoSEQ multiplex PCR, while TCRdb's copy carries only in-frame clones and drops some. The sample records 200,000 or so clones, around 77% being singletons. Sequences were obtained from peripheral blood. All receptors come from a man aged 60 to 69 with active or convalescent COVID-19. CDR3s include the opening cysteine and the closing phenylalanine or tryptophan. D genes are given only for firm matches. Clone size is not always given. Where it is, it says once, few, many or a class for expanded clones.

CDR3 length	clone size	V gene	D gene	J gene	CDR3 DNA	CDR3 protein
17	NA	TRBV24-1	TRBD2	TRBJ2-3	TGTGCCACCAGTGAGTCGGGACTAGCGGGACTCACAGATACGCAGTATTTT	CATSESGLAGLTDTQYF
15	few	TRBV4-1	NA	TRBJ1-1	TGCGCCAGCAGCCAAGACCCACAGCTGAACACTGAAGCTTTCTTT	CASSQDPQLNTEAFF
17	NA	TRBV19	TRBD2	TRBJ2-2	TGTGCCAGTAGGGGACTAGCCCTCTTGGGGGACACCGGGGAGCTGTTTTTT	CASRGLALLGDTGELFF
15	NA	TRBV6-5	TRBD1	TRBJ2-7	TGTGCCAGCAGGTCAGGGACAGGGGGCCCCTACGAGCAGTACTTC	CASRSGTGGPYEQYF
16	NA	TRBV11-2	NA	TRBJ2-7	TGTGCCAGCAGCCCCACCGCACGCTATAGCTCCTACGAGCAGTACTTC	CASSPTARYSSYEQYF
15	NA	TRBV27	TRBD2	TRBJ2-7	TGTGCCAGCAGTTTAGGTAGCGGGTACTCCTACGAGCAGTACTTC	CASSLGSGYSYEQYF
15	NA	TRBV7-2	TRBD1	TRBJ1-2	TGTGCCAGCAGCAGGACTGGGACAGAAGTCTATGGCTACACCTTC	CASSRTGTEVYGYTF
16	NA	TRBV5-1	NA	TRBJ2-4	TGCGCCAGCAGCCCAACCGGGAACAAGGCGGGCAACATTCAGTACTTC	CASSPTGNKAGNIQYF
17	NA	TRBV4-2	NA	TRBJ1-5	TGTGCCAGCAGCCGGAGGGCTGGAATGGATAGCAATCAGCCCCAGCATTTT	CASSRRAGMDSNQPQHF
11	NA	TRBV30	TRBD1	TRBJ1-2	TGTGCCTTCCGGACAGGGGTAAGCTACACCTTC	CAFRTGVSYTF
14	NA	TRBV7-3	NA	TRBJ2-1	TGTGCCAGCAGCTTCAGGGGTGGGTACAATGAGCAGTTCTTC	CASSFRGGYNEQFF
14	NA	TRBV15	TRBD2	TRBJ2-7	TGTGCCACCACCGCGTCTAGCGGATCCTACGAGCAGTACTTC	CATTASSGSYEQYF
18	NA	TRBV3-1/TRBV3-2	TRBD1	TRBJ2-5	TGTGCCAGCAGCCAAGTTCCGGGACAGGGACGTAGGGGAGAGACCCAGTACTTC	CASSQVPGQGRRGETQYF
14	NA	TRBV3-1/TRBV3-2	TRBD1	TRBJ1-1	TGTGCCAGCAGCCAAGACGGGACAGGCCGGTCGGCTTTCTTT	CASSQDGTGRSAFF
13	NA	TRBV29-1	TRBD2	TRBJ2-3	TGCAGCGTTGGAGGGCGGGAGGGAGATACGCAGTATTTT	CSVGGREGDTQYF
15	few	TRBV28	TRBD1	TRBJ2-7	TGTGCCAGCACTTTGAGGGGGCGGGTCGACTACGAGCAGTACTTC	CASTLRGRVDYEQYF
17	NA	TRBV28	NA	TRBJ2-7	TGTGCCAGCAGCAGCCCGGGGAGTCCGCGCAGTACGTACGAGCAGTACTTC	CASSSPGSPRSTYEQYF
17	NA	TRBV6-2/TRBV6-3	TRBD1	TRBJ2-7	TGTGCCAGCAGTTACCGAACCGGACAGGGGTTCACCTACGAGCAGTACTTC	CASSYRTGQGFTYEQYF
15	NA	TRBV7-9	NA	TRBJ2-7	TGTGCCAGCAGTGCCCTCCGACTAGGTTCCTACGAGCAGTACTTC	CASSALRLGSYEQYF
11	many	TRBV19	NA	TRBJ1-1	TGTGCCAGTAGTATAGCCCTTGAAGCTTTCTTT	CASSIALEAFF
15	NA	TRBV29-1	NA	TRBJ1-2	TGCAGCGCTAAGATATCGACACCGCTTTACTATGGCTACACCTTC	CSAKISTPLYYGYTF
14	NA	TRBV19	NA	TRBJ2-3	TGTGCCAGTACCCTTGACTGGAGCACAGATACGCAGTATTTT	CASTLDWSTDTQYF
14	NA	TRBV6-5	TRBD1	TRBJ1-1	TGTGCCAGCAGTCGACAGGGGGCGAACACTGAAGCTTTCTTT	CASSRQGANTEAFF
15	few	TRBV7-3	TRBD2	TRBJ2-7	TGTGCCAGCAGCTTATACGGGGGGTCGGGCTACGAGCAGTACTTC	CASSLYGGSGYEQYF
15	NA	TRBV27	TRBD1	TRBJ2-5	TGTGCCAGCAGTCACTGGGACAGGTCACAAGAGACCCAGTACTTC	CASSHWDRSQETQYF
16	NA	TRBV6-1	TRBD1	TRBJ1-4	TGTGCCAGCAGGGAATCCGGGACGGTGGACAGGGAAAAACTGTTTTTT	CASRESGTVDREKLFF
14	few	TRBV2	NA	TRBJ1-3	TGTGCCAGCGCCGGGGGGTACTCTGGAAACACCATATATTTT	CASAGGYSGNTIYF
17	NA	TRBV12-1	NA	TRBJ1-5	TGTGCCAGCAGCTTTGATACCGGGACAACTAGCAATCAGCCCCAGCATTTT	CASSFDTGTTSNQPQHF
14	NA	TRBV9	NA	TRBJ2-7	TGTGCCAGCAGCCCGTGGGGGCGCTCCTACGAGCAGTACTTC	CASSPWGRSYEQYF
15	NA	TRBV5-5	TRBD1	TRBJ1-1	TGTGCCAGCAGTCTGGCAGGGGGGAGGAACACTGAAGCTTTCTTT	CASSLAGGRNTEAFF
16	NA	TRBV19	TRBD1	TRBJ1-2	TGTGCCAGTAGTACAGGGGGACGGCCTCCGGTAAACGGCTACACCTTC	CASSTGGRPPVNGYTF
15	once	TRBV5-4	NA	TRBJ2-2	TGTGCCAGCAGCTACGGGACTCCTAACACCGGGGAGCTGTTTTTT	CASSYGTPNTGELFF
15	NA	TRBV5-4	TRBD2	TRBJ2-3	TGTGCCAGCAGCCCCGGCGGGAGGACGGGGGATACGCAGTATTTT	CASSPGGRTGDTQYF
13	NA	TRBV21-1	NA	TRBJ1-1	TGTGCCAGCAGCAAAAGGGGGAACACTGAAGCTTTCTTT	CASSKRGNTEAFF
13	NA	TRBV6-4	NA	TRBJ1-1	TGTGCCAGCAGTTACAGGGCGAGCACTGAAGCTTTCTTT	CASSYRASTEAFF
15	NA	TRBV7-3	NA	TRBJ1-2	TGTGCCAGCAGCTTCGGAGGGGCTGGGGGTGATGGCTACACCTTC	CASSFGGAGGDGYTF
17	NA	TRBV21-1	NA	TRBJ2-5	TGTGCCAGCAGCAAAGGTCCGCGTGAGGGAGTCTTAGAGACCCAGTACTTC	CASSKGPREGVLETQYF
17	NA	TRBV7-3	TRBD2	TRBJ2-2	TGTGCCAGCAGTAACTTAGCGGGAGGGCCGAGCACCGGGGAGCTGTTTTTT	CASSNLAGGPSTGELFF
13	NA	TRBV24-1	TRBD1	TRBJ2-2	TGTGCCACCCTCGGCAGGGGGTCCGGGGAGCTGTTTTTT	CATLGRGSGELFF
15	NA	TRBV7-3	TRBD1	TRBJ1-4	TGTGCCAGCAGCGCCCAGGGACAGGTTGGGGAAAAACTGTTTTTT	CASSAQGQVGEKLFF
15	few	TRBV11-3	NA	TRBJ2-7	TGTGCCAGCAGCTTAGAAGCAGGGGACTCCTACGAGCAGTACTTC	CASSLEAGDSYEQYF
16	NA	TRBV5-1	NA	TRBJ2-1	TGCGCCAGCAGCTGGCTACCTCGGGAAAGGGACAATGAGCAGTTCTTC	CASSWLPRERDNEQFF
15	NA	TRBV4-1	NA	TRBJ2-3	TGCGCCAGCAGCCTACAGGGCGAGGGGCCAGATACGCAGTATTTT	CASSLQGEGPDTQYF
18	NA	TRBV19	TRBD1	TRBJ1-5	TGTGCCAGTAGTCCCAGGAGGAGACAGGGTGGAGGCAATCAGCCCCAGCATTTT	CASSPRRRQGGGNQPQHF
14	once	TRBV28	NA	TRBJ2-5	TGTGCCAGCAGTTCCCCCCCAGTGTGGGAGACCCAGTACTTC	CASSSPPVWETQYF
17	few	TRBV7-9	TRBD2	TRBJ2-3	TGTGCCAGCAGCTTAGTAAGAGCGGGAGTGAGGGCAGATACGCAGTATTTT	CASSLVRAGVRADTQYF
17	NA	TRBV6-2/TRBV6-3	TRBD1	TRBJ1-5	TGTGCCAGCAGTCTCCGACCGACAGGGTATGGCAATCAGCCCCAGCATTTT	CASSLRPTGYGNQPQHF
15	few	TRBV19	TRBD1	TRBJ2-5	TGTGCCAGTATGTCCAGGGGGCGCCTTGGAGAGACCCAGTACTTC	CASMSRGRLGETQYF
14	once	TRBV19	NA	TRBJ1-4	TGTGCCAGTAGTAACCCCCAGGGTGGTGAAAAACTGTTTTTT	CASSNPQGGEKLFF
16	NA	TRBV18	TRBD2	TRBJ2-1	TGTGCCAGCTCACCACCGGCGGGAGGGCCCTACAATGAGCAGTTCTTC	CASSPPAGGPYNEQFF
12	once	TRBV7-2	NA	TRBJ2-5	TGTGCCGCCGGGACTTTGGAAGAGACCCAGTACTTC	CAAGTLEETQYF
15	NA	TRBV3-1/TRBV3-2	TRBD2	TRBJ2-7	TGTGCCAGCAGCCAAAGGACTAGCGGCACCTACGAGCAGTACTTC	CASSQRTSGTYEQYF
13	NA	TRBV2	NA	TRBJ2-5	TGTGCCAGCAGTGAATCACAACAAGAGACCCAGTACTTC	CASSESQQETQYF
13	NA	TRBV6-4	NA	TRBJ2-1	TGTGCCAGCAGTGACTGGTACGGGAATGAGCAGTTCTTC	CASSDWYGNEQFF
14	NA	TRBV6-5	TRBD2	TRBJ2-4	TGTGCCAGCGCTGCGGGAGGGGCCAAAAACATTCAGTACTTC	CASAAGGAKNIQYF
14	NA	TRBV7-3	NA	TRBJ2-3	TGTGCCAGCAGCTTAAGGGGGGGCTCAGATACGCAGTATTTT	CASSLRGGSDTQYF
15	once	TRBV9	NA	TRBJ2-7	TGTGCCAGCAGCGCATCCGTCGGGGCTAGCGTCGAGCAGTACTTC	CASSASVGASVEQYF
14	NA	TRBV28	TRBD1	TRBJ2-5	TGTGCCAGCAGTCAAGGGGGCTCAACAGAGACCCAGTACTTC	CASSQGGSTETQYF
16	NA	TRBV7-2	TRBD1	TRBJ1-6	TGTGCCAGCAGCCCCCGGGACAGGGCCTATAATTCACCCCTCCACTTT	CASSPRDRAYNSPLHF